This paragraph covers one TCR beta chain sequence. The antigen it binds to is not known. Nothing much larger sits one base from this clone, and base qualities are not available. The immunoSEQ Assay, a bias-controlled multiplex PCR, was used to amplify TCRbeta CDR3 regions from genomic DNA. The source study handled its data this way. The number of nucleated cells in each sample was estimated from the amplification of reference gene primers within the assay. To quantify the absolute abundance of each unique TCRbeta CDR3 rearrangement, sequence reads were collapsed and filtered. For each sample, productive Simpson clonality was calculated by taking the square root of Simpson's diversity index across productive rearrangements. Here the immuneACCESS table is served through TCRdb, limited to in-frame sequences with V and J called. Missing clones are a known gap in these copies; in checked studies unresolved V genes cover under half, and the rest lacks a known reason. Clone size and the V and J calls come from that table; the DNA yielded D and trimming. The sample records approximately 50,000 clones, roughly 82% of which are singletons. In total, the top ten clones hold 7.6% of the sample.

The record originates from a study of blood T cell repertoires in COVID-19 (dated by TCRdb to about 2020). Regarding the complete study: Collaborator samples came from the United States, Italy and Spain and covered acute and convalescent phases of COVID-19. Subjects who had been exposed to COVID-19, were actively infected with it, or had recovered from it provided the deeply sampled blood TCRbeta repertoires that made up the dataset. The samples were drawn from the first 160 participants of the ongoing ImmuneRACE study and from over 950 subjects provided by 6 global collaborators. The repertoires were released in a freely available public database meant as a resource for research on the immune response to SARS-CoV-2. The prospective study material was composed of cDNA or gDNA derived from T cells, B-cell-depleted T cells, or PBMCs. Sample metadata almost always included a de-identified subject ID, COVID-19 status, age in years and sex. Where HLA class I and class II types were available, the types were taken from metadata supplied by the sample provider, not from assay-based typing.

The CDR3 goes from the cysteine to the phenylalanine over 15 residues. The kept DNA is CDR3 alone, 45 bases in frame from the first base. The germline V gene yields LGHNA for CDR1 and YSLEER for CDR2. The junction carries 12 bases between V and J, which are trimmed by 0 bases and 7 bases respectively. The collaborating institutions used their own protocols to collect whole blood in K2EDTA tubes. For TCRbeta analysis, collaborators shipped samples as frozen whole blood, isolated PBMCs, or DNA extracted from either of those sample types. Summary of the overall study and its limitations: The amount of clinical and demographic metadata varied by source and participant and was provided uncurated.

The chain links TRBV4-3 with TRBJ2-2, with the D segment identity uncertain. The receptor was isolated from a human donor in a cohort sampled during active COVID-19. Sequences were obtained from peripheral blood. The DNA is as follows: TGCGCCAGCAGCCAAGAAGTTTTAGCTGGCGGGGAGCTGTTTTTT. Translation gives CASSQEVLAGGELFF.